Each of the 22 T cell receptor beta chains below was sequenced from the same sample in a study of read filtering for tumor transcriptome and immune sequencing. From 300 to 450 ng of RNA, a library with molecular barcoded alpha/delta and beta/gamma adaptors was made. TCRdb analysed the reads with MiXCR anew, one entry per CDR3 protein. There are 100,000 to 150,000 distinct CDR3 sequences in the sample; over 10% occur only once, and approximately 8% lies in the top ten. Sequenced: a population of CD138-negative cells sorted from bone marrow. These receptors came from a donor aged 40 or over with multiple myeloma.

There are many counts of this clonotype. The chain employs TRBV5-1 and TRBJ2-1, with a tentative D call TRBD2 (6 bases). The CDR3 spans 13 residues. V lost 4 bases and J lost 4, with 9 bases in between. Germline assignment: CDR1 SGHRS and CDR2 YFSETQ. CDR3 DNA: TGCGCCAGCAGCATCGGGGGTTACAATGAGCAGTTCTTC. It yields the protein CASSIGGYNEQFF.

This clonotype was seen ten or more times. The genes are TRBV19 and TRBJ2-3; tentative D call: TRBD1 (6 bases). The CDR3 covers 14 residues. Germline V gene data show CDR1 as LNHDA and CDR2 as SQIVND (reference sequence). V was clipped by 5 bases and J by 2 bases, with 11 bases between them. CDR3 in amino acids: CASSHRVSTDTQYF. The CDR3 coding sequence is TGTGCCAGTAGTCACAGGGTTTCCACAGATACGCAGTATTTT.

This clonotype was seen at least ten times. The V call is TRBV20-1, the J call TRBJ2-1, with TRBD2 identical over 10 bases. This CDR3 has 14 amino acids. Germline CDR1 DFQATT, CDR2 SNEGSKA (reference sequence). V shed 4 bases and J 6 bases; nucleotides not matched to a gene: 6. In nucleotides, the CDR3 is TGCAGTGCTACGCTAGCGGGAGAAATCAATGAGCAGTTCTTC. It translates to CSATLAGEINEQFF.

This clonotype was found many times. J is TRBJ2-5 and V is TRBV20-1, with 7 bases lining up with TRBD1. Per the germline V gene, CDR1 is DFQATT and CDR2 is SNEGSKA (reference sequence). The CDR3 spans 13 residues. Germline trimming cut 6 bases from V and 4 bases from J; bases unmatched to any gene: 8. Written as DNA, the CDR3 is TGCAGTGCCCCGACGAGGGGGCGAGAGACCCAGTACTTC. Encoded protein: CSAPTRGRETQYF.

This clonotype showed up many times. The chain links TRBV14 to TRBJ1-1; 8 bases are a match to TRBD1. After removal of 6 bases from V and 4 bases from J, the junction contained 7 bases not matched to a gene. CDR1 and CDR2 (germline): SGHDN, FVKESK. The CDR3 covers 14 residues. DNA for the CDR3: TGTGCCAGCAGACCGCAGGGGGCTGGCACTGAAGCTTTCTTT. Amino acid sequence: CASRPQGAGTEAFF.

This clonotype showed up many times. The J gene is TRBJ2-3, the V gene TRBV7-3, with a tentative D call TRBD1 (6 bases). Germline V gene lookup returns CDR1 SGHTA and CDR2 FQGTGA. The CDR3 loop spans 16 amino acids. V was trimmed by 5 bases and J by 4 bases, leaving 19 bases between them. The CDR3 loop is CASSLYSGTSADTQYF. The CDR3 DNA reads as TGTGCCAGCAGCCTATACTCCGGGACAAGTGCAGATACGCAGTATTTT.

This clonotype has ten or more counts. V and J are TRBV3-1 and TRBJ2-2; 12 bases match TRBD2. Trimming removed 5 bases from V and 5 bases from J; junction bases left unmatched: 6. This CDR3 is 16 amino acids long. Germline V lookup: CDR1 LGHDT, CDR2 YNNKEL (reference sequence). The CDR3 sequence: CASSDTSGRSTGELFF. The DNA for the CDR3 is TGTGCCAGCAGCGACACTAGCGGGAGGAGTACCGGGGAGCTGTTTTTT. Supplemented by reference TRBV3-1 and TRBJ2-2, the full variable domain reads DTAVSQTPKYLVTQMGNDKSIKCEQNLGHDTMYWYKQDSKKFLKIMFSYNNKELIINETVPNRFSPKSPDKAHLNLHINSLELGDSAVYFCASSDTSGRSTGELFFGEGSRLTVL.

This clonotype has ten or more counts. The chain couples TRBV4-3 to TRBJ2-2; 13 nucleotides align to TRBD2. V lost 3 bases to trimming and J lost 5 bases; unmatched junction nucleotides: 0. This CDR3 comprises 15 residues. The germline gives CDR1 LGHNA, CDR2 YSLEER. The CDR3 coding sequence is TGCGCCAGCAGCCAGGGACTAGCGGGGACCGGGGAGCTGTTTTTT. Encoded protein: CASSQGLAGTGELFF.

The CDR3 DNA follows: TGTGCCAGCAGTCCAGAAGCCAGAACGAGCAATCAGCCCCAGCATTTT. The encoded protein is CASSPEARTSNQPQHF. This rearrangement joins TRBV7-8 to TRBJ1-5, with D unclear. This CDR3 comprises 16 residues. Trimming removed 6 bases from V and 1 base from J, with 16 bases in between. The V gene's germline CDR1 is SGHVS and CDR2 FQNEAQ.

The CDR3: CASSPTSGPPGVYEQYF. The CDR3, as DNA: TGTGCCAGCAGCCCGACTAGCGGTCCCCCTGGGGTCTACGAGCAGTACTTC. The genes are TRBV7-9 and TRBJ2-7; TRBD2 matches 9 bases. V gave up 5 bases and J gave up 3 bases; unmatched junction bases: 14. Germline lookup yields CDR1 SEHNR and CDR2 FQNEAQ (reference sequence). This CDR3 contains 17 residues.

This clonotype was observed many times. The DNA of the CDR3 is TGTGCCAGCACCCCAGGGGGGCAGGTCGGGGATACGCAGTATTTT. Its translation is CASTPGGQVGDTQYF. The chain uses TRBV11-3 and TRBJ2-3; weak D call: TRBD1 (7 bases). Trimming shortened V by 7 bases and J by 6 bases, and 20 bases separated the two germline ends. The length of the CDR3 is 15 residues. CDR1 and CDR2 from the germline V gene are SGHNT and YENEEA.

The table lists this clonotype with many counts. The rearrangement links TRBV19 to TRBJ2-1; TRBD2 aligns across 9 bases. The CDR3 extends over 19 amino acids. The V segment lost 0 bases and the J segment 5 bases; nucleotides outside the gene matches: 14. The germline gives CDR1 LNHDA, CDR2 SQIVND (reference sequence). As DNA, the CDR3 is TGTGCCAGTAGTATAGACGGGGACACCTTAGCGGGGGCTAACAATGAGCAGTTCTTC. This gives the protein CASSIDGDTLAGANNEQFF. Full variable domain (outside the CDR3, taken from reference TRBV19 and TRBJ2-1): DGGITQSPKYLFRKEGQNVTLSCEQNLNHDAMYWYRQDPGQGLRLIYYSQIVNDFQKGDIAEGYSVSREKKESFPLTVTSAQKNPTAFYLCASSIDGDTLAGANNEQFFGPGTRLTVL.

There are many counts of this clonotype. This sequence joins TRBV25-1 and TRBJ1-1; 7 bases agree with TRBD1. The CDR3 is made up of 15 amino acids. Germline V lookup: CDR1 MGHDK, CDR2 SYGVNS. Losses at the gene ends were 5 bases for V and 5 bases for J; bases not matched to a gene: 11. The CDR3 region has the DNA TGTGCCAGCAGTTGGCCAGGGGGTTCGGAGACTGAAGCTTTCTTT. Its protein product is CASSWPGGSETEAFF.

This clonotype has a count of ten or more. This sequence joins TRBV4-1 and TRBJ2-3; 9 bases match TRBD1. The CDR3 sequence is 20 residues long. With 3 bases clipped from V and 2 bases from J, the junction kept 18 bases outside the gene matches. Germline V gene lookup returns CDR1 MGHRA and CDR2 YSYEKL. The CDR3, as DNA: TGCGCCAGCAGCCACTTCCCGGGACAGGGAGACCCTCTTGACACAGATACGCAGTATTTT. Protein: CASSHFPGQGDPLDTDTQYF.

On this clonotype itself: A read error may be the cause here, since a much bigger clone is one base away. This rearrangement joins TRBV6-6 to TRBJ2-7; D might be TRBD2 (5 bases). The CDR3 contains 12 residues. Germline loops: CDR1 MNHNY, CDR2 SVGAGI (reference sequence). The DNA of the CDR3 is TGTGCCAGCAGCGAAGAGGGTGGCGAGCGGTACTTC. Protein sequence: CASSEEGGERYF.

This clonotype was counted at least ten times. The rearrangement links TRBV2 to TRBJ1-5; D gene ambiguous. Deletions cut 3 bases from V and 11 bases from J, with 11 bases between. Per the germline V gene, CDR1 is SNHLY and CDR2 is FYNNEI. This CDR3 is 12 amino acids long. CDR3 in DNA: TGTGCCAGCAGTGAGGGAGCACGGGCCCAGCATTTT. It specifies CASSEGARAQHF.

This clonotype was observed a handful of times. It is likely a read error, because the conserved phenylalanine at the end of the CDR3 is missing. V usage is TRBV18 and J usage is TRBJ2-5; TRBD2 aligns across 7 bases. Germline V gene sequence: CDR1 KGHSH, CDR2 LQKENI. The CDR3 consists of 13 residues. The junction had 3 bases not matched to a gene; V was cut back by 4 bases and J by 4 bases. In DNA form, the CDR3 reads TGTGCCAGCTCACTCCGCGGGGGAGAGACCCAGTACCTC. Its translation: CASSLRGGETQYL.

This clonotype occurred many times. CDR3 coding DNA: TGTGCCACCTCTGGGAAAGGGCGAGAGACCCAGTACTTC. Translating it yields CATSGKGRETQYF. This chain joins TRBV12-3 or TRBV12-4 and TRBJ2-5, with D uncertain. The V gene lost 10 bases and the J gene lost 4 bases, with 16 bases spanning the gap. The CDR3 is 13 residues long.

There are many counts of this clonotype. The gene calls are TRBV7-2 and TRBJ2-5, with 8 bases fitting TRBD2. Germline V gene lookup returns CDR1 SGHTA and CDR2 FQGNSA. The CDR3 length is 15 residues. Unmatched junction bases numbered 8, after V lost 3 bases and J lost 5 bases. Written as DNA, the CDR3 is TGTGCCAGCAGCTTGGCAATGGGACTAGTGGAGACCCAGTACTTC. Translated: CASSLAMGLVETQYF. Full variable domain (remainder filled in from reference TRBV7-2 and TRBJ2-5): GAGVSQSPSNKVTEKGKDVELRCDPISGHTALYWYRQSLGQGLEFLIYFQGNSAPDKSGLPSDRFSAERTGGSVSTLTIQRTQQEDSAVYLCASSLAMGLVETQYFGPGTRLLVL.

Many counts were recorded for this clonotype. The chain employs TRBV10-2 and TRBJ2-1, with a possible D match to TRBD2 (6 bases). CDR1 is WSHSY, CDR2 SAAADI, per germline. The CDR3 is 14 amino acids. V shed 7 bases and J shed 1 base, with 11 bases lying between them. CDR3 nucleotides: TGCGCCAGCACCGAGCGGGTTTCCTACAATGAGCAGTTCTTC. Protein product: CASTERVSYNEQFF.

There are many counts of this clonotype. The rearrangement joins TRBV29-1 to TRBJ1-5; D unclear. There are 12 residues in the CDR3. The germline CDR1 and CDR2 sequences are SQVTM and ANQGSEA. V lost 7 bases and J 9 bases, leaving 16 bases between the germline ends. CDR3 residues: CSAIIGGPPQHF. The CDR3 region has the DNA TGCAGCGCCATCATAGGCGGACCGCCCCAGCATTTT.

At least ten counts were recorded for this clonotype. This chain connects TRBV29-1 to TRBJ2-5; TRBD2 agrees at 7 bases. This CDR3 spans 14 amino acids. Germline CDR1 is SQVTM and CDR2 is ANQGSEA. The V and J ends lost 6 bases and 5 bases, in that order; junction bases with no gene match: 12. The CDR3 DNA sequence: TGCAGCGTCGGGTCAAGCGGGAATGGGGAGACCCAGTACTTC. Protein sequence: CSVGSSGNGETQYF.